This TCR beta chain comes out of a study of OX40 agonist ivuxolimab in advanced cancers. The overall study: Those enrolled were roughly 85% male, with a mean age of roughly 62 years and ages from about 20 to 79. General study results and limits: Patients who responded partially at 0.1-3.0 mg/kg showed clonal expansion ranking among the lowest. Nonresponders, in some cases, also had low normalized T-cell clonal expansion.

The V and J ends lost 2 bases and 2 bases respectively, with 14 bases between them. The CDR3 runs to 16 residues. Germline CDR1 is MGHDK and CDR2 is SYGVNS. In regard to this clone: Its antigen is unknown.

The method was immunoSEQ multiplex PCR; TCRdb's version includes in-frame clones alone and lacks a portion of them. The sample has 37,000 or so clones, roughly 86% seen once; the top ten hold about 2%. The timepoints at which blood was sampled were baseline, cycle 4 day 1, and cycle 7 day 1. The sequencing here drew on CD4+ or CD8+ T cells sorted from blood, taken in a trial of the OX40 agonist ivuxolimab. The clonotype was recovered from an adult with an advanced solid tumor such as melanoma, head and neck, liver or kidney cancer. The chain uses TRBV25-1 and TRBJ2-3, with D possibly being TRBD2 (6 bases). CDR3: CASSERETEDTDTQYF. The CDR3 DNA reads TGTGCCAGCAGTGAACGGGAGACAGAAGACACAGATACGCAGTATTTT.